This TCR beta chain was found in a study of T cell responses to AZD1222 COVID-19 vaccine. A remark on this clone: Its target is unknown.

Whole-study findings and limits: Seropositive status at baseline applied to only 6 or 7 AZD1222 recipients.

CDR3 size: 14 residues. The germline CDR1 and CDR2 sequences are MNHEY and SVGAGI. The V gene lost 8 bases and the J gene lost 4 bases, with 17 bases spanning the gap. Data came from immunoSEQ multiplex PCR; TCRdb stores just in-frame clones and leaves some out. The data show approximately 160,000 clones, 85% to 95% seen once. Sequenced here: peripheral blood, sampled on day 0 of AZD1222 vaccination. The receptor comes from an adult in good health. This sequence joins TRBV6-5 and TRBJ1-1, with D perhaps TRBD1 (6 bases). As DNA, the CDR3 is TGTGCCAGCGAGAAGGGGGGGGAAAGCACTGAAGCTTTCTTT. As protein: CASEKGGESTEAFF.